This TCR beta chain was recorded in a study of shared clonotypes between healthy human individuals. Measured with immunoSEQ multiplex PCR; TCRdb has only the in-frame clones, and not every one. This table has approximately 330,000 clones, less than 75% appearing once. The length of the CDR3 is 16 residues. Germline V gene lookup returns CDR1 MNHEY and CDR2 SVGAGI. V lost 2 bases to trimming and J lost 1 base, with 13 bases between them. The chain uses TRBV6-5 and TRBJ2-3; tentatively, D is TRBD2 (6 bases). The source of this sequence is a man in his thirties or forties in good health. The material sequenced was memory CD4+ T cells sorted from blood. Subset meaning: CD45RA-negative fraction. DNA for the CDR3: TGTGCCAGCAGTTACGGGGTAGCGGAGGGCACAGATACGCAGTATTTT. It specifies CASSYGVAEGTDTQYF.